What follows is one T cell receptor beta chain and its context. The data were taken from a study of blood T cell repertoires in COVID-19. Study-level background: PBMCs, B-cell-depleted T cells, or T cells were the source of the cDNA or gDNA that made up the material.

Profiling relied on immunoSEQ multiplex PCR, and the TCRdb table lists in-frame clones only, not all of them. The table includes about 140,000 clones, more than 80% detected once. Trimming at V came to 6 bases and at J to 5 bases, leaving 13 bases not matched to a gene. The CDR3 contains 16 residues. The germline CDR1 and CDR2 sequences are MNHEY and SMNVEV (reference sequence). This receptor was identified in a human donor in a cohort sampled during active COVID-19. The rearrangement uses TRBV27 and TRBJ2-3, with 8 bases aligning to TRBD2. Sample: peripheral blood. The CDR3 loop is CASSFTAGDLGDTQYF. Here the CDR3 DNA reads TGTGCCAGCAGCTTTACAGCGGGGGATCTCGGAGATACGCAGTATTTT.